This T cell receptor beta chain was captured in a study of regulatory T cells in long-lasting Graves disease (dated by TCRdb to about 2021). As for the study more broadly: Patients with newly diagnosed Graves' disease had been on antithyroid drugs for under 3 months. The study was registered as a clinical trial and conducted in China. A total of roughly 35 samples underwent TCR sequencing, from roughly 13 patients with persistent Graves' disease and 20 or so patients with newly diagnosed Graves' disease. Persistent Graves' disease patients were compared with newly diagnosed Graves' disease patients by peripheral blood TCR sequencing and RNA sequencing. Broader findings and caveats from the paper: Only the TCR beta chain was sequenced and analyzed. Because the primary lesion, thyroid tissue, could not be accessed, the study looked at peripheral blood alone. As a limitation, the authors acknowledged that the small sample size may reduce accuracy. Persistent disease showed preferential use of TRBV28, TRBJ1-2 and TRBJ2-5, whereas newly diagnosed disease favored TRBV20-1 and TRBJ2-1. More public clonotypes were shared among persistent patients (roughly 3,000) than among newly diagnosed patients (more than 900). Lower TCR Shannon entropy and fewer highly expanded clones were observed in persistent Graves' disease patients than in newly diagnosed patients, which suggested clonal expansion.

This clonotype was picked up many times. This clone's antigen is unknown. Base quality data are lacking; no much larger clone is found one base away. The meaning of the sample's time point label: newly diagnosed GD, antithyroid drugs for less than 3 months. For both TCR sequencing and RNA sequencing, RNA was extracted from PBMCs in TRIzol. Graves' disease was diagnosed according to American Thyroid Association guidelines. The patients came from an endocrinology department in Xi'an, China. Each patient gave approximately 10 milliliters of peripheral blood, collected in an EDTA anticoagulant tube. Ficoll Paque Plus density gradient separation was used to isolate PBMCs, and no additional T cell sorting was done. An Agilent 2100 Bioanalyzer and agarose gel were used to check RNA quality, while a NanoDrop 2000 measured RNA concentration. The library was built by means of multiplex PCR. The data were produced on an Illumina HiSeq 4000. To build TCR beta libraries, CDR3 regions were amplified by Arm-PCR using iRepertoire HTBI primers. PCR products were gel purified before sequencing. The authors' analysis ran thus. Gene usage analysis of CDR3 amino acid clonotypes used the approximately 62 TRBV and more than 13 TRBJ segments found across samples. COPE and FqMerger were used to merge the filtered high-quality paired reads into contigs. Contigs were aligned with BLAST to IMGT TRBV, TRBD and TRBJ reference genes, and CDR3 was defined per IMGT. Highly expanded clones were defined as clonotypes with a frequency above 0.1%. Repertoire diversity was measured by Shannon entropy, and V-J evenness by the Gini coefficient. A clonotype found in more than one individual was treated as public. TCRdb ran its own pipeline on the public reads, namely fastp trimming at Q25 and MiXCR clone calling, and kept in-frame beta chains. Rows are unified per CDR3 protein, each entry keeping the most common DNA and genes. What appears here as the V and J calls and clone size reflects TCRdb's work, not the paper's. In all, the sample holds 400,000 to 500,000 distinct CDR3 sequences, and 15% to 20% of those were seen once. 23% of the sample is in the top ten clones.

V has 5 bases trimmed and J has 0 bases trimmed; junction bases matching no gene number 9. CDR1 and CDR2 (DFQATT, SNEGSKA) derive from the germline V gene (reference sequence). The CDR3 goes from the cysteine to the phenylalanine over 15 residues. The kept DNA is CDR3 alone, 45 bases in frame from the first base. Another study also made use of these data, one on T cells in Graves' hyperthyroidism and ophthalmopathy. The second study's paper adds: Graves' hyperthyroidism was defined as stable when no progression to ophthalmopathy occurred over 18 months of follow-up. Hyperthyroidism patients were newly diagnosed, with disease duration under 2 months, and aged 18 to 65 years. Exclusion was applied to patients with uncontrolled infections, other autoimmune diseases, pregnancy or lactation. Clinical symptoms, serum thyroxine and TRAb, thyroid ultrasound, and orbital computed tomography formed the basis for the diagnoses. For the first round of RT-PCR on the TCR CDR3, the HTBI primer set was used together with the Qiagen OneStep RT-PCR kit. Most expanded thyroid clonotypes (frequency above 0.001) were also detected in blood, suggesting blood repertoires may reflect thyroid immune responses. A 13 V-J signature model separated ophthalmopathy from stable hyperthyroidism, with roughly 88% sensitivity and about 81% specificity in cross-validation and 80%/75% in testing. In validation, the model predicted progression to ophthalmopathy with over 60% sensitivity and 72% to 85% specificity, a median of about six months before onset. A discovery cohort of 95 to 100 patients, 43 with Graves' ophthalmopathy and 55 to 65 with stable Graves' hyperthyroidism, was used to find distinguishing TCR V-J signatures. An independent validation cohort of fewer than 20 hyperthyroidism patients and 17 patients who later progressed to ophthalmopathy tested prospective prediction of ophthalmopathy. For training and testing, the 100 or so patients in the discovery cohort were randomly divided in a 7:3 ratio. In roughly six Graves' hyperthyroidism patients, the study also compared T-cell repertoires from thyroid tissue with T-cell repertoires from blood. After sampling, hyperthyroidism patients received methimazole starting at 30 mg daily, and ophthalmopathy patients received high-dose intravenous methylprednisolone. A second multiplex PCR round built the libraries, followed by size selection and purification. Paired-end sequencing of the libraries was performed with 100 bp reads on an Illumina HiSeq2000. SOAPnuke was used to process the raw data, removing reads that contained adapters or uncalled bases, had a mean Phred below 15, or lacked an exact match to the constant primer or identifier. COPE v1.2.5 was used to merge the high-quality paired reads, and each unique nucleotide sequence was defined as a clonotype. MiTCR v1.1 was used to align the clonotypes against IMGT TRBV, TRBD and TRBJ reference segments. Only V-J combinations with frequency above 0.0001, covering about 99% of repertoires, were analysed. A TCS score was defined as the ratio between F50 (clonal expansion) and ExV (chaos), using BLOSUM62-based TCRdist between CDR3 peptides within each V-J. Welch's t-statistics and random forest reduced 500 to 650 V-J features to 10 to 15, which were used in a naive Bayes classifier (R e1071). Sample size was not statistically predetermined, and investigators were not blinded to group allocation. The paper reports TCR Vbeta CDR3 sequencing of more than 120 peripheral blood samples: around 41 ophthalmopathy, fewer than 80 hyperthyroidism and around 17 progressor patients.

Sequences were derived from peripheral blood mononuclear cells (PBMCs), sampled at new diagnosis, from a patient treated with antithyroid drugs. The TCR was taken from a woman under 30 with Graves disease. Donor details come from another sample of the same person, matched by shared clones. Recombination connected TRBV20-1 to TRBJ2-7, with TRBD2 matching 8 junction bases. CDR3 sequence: CSAARTSPSSYEQYF. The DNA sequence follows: TGCAGTGCTGCACGGACTAGCCCAAGCTCCTACGAGCAGTACTTC.